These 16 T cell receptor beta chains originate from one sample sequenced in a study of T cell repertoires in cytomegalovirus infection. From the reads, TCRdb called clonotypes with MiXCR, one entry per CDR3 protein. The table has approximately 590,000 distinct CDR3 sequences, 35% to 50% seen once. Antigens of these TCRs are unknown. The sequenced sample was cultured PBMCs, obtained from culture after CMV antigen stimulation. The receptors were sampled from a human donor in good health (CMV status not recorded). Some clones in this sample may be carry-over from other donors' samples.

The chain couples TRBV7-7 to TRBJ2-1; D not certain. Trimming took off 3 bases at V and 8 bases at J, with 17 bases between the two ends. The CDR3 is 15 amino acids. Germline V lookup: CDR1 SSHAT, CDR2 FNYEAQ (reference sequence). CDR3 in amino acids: CASSFGRASTDEQFF. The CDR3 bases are TGTGCCAGCAGCTTTGGACGGGCGAGTACAGATGAGCAGTTCTTC.

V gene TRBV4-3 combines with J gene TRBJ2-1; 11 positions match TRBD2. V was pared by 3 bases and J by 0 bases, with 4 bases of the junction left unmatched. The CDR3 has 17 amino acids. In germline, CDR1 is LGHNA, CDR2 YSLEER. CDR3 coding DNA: TGCGCCAGCAGCCAGCTAGCGGGAGGAAGCTCCTACAATGAGCAGTTCTTC. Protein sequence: CASSQLAGGSSYNEQFF.

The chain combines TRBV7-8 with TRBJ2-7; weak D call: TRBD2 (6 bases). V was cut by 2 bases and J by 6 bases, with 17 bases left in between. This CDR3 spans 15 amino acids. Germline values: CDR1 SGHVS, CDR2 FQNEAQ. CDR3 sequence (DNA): TGTGCCAGCAGCTTACTGGAGGGAAGGAAGAGCGAGCAGTACTTC. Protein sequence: CASSLLEGRKSEQYF.

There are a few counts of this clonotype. The CDR3 sequence is CASTFEGHSYEQYF. CDR3 bases: TGTGCCAGCACCTTCGAGGGGCACTCCTACGAGCAGTACTTC. The rearrangement joins TRBV11-2 to TRBJ2-7; D is possibly TRBD1 or TRBD2 (5 bases each). Germline-derived CDR1 and CDR2 are SGHAT and FQNNGV. The V gene lost 7 bases and the J gene lost 0 bases, with 13 bases spanning the gap. The length of the CDR3 is 14 residues.

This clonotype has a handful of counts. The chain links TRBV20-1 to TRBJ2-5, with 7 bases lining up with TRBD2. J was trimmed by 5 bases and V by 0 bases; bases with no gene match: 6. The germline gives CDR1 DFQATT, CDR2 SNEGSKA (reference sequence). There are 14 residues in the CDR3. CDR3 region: CSARDPGGPETQYF. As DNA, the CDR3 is TGCAGTGCTAGAGACCCGGGGGGTCCGGAGACCCAGTACTTC.

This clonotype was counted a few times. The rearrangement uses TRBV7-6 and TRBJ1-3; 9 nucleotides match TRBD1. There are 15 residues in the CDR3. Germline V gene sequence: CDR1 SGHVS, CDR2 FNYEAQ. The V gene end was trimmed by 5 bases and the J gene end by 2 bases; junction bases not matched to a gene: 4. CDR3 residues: CASSPWDRAGNTIYF. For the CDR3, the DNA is TGTGCCAGCAGCCCCTGGGACAGGGCTGGAAACACCATATATTTT.

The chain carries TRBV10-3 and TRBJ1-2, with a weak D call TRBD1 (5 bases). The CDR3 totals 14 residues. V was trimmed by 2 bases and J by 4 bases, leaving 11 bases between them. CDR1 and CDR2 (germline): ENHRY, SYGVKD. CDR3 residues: CAISEPGGSYGYTF. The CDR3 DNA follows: TGTGCCATCAGTGAGCCCGGGGGATCCTATGGCTACACCTTC.

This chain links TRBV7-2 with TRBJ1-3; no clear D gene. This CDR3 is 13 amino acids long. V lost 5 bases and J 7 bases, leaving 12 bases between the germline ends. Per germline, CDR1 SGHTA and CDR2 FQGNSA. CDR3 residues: CASSRDLGNTIYF. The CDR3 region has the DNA TGTGCCAGCAGCCGGGATCTGGGGAACACCATATATTTT.

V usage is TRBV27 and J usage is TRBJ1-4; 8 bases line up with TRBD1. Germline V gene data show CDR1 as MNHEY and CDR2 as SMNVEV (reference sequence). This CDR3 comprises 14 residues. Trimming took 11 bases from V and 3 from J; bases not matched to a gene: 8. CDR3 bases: TGTGCCCCCAGCCCGGACAGGGCTAATGAAAAACTGTTTTTT. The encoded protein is CAPSPDRANEKLFF.

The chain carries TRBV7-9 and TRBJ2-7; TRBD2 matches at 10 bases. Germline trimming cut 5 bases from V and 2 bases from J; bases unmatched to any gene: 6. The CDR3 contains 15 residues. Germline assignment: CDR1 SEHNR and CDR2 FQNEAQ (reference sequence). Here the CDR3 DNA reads TGTGCCAGCAGCCTCCCAACTAGCGGGACCTACGAGCAGTACTTC. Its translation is CASSLPTSGTYEQYF.

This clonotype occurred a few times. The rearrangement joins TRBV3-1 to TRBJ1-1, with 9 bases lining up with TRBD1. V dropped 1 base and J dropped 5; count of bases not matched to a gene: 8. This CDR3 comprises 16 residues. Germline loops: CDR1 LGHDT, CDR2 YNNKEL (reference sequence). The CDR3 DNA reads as TGTGCCAGCAGCCAAGGGTACAGGGGGCGGGGTACTGAAGCTTTCTTT. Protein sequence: CASSQGYRGRGTEAFF.

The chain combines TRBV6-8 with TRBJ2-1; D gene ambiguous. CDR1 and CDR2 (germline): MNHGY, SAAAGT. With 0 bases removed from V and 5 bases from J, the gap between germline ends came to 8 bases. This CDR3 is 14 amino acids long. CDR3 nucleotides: TGTGCCAGCAGTTACTCGAACAGAAACAATGAGCAGTTCTTC. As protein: CASSYSNRNNEQFF.

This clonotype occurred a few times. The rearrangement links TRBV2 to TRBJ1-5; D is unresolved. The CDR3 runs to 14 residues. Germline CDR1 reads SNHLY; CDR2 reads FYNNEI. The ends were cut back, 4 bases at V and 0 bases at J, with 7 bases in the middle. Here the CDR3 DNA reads TGTGCCAGCAGTGTGGCAACTAGCAATCAGCCCCAGCATTTT. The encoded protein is CASSVATSNQPQHF.

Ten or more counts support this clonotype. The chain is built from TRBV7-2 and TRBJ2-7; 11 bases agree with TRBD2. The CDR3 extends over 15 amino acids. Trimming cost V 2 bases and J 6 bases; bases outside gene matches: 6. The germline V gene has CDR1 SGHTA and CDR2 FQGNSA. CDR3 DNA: TGTGCCAGCAGCTTAAGACTAGCGGGATCGGGCGAGCAGTACTTC. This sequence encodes CASSLRLAGSGEQYF.

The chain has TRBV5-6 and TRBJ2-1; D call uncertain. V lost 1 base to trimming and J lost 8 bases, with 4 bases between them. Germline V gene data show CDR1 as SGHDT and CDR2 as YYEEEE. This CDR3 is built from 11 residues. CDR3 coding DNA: TGTGCCAGCAGCTTGAACCATGAGCAGTTCTTC. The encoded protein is CASSLNHEQFF.

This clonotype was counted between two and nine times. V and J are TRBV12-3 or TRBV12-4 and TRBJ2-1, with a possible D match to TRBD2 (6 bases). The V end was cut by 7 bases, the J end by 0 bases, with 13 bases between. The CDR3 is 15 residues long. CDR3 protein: CASTGGLHSYNEQFF. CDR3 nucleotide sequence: TGTGCCAGCACCGGGGGACTGCACTCCTACAATGAGCAGTTCTTC.